This T cell receptor beta chain was identified in a study of blood T cell repertoires in COVID-19. Overall study context: The United States, Italy and Spain were the sources of the acute and convalescent COVID-19 samples.

Produced via immunoSEQ multiplex PCR; TCRdb's table is partial and in-frame only. This sample carries 45,000 to 50,000 clones, about four fifths of them seen once, and the ten largest clones take 7% to 8.5%. The CDR3 sequence is 14 residues long. Trimming removed 6 bases at V and 2 bases at J, with 14 bases between. The germline CDR1 and CDR2 sequences are SGHVS and FQNEAQ. The TCR originated in a man aged 35 to 55 with acute or convalescent COVID-19. This chain connects TRBV7-8 to TRBJ2-7, with D perhaps TRBD1 (6 bases). Material: peripheral blood. The CDR3 sequence is CASSNRDTAYEQYF. The CDR3 DNA reads TGTGCCAGCAGTAACCGGGACACCGCCTACGAGCAGTACTTC.